Listed here is a single T cell receptor beta chain. Its antigen is not known. The data belong to a study of blood T cells in healthy people across ages. The germline gives CDR1 KGHSH, CDR2 LQKENI. The CDR3 totals 14 residues. The V gene end was trimmed by 3 bases and the J gene end by 9 bases; junction bases not matched to a gene: 4. General observations from the study: Per million T cells, the diversity of TCR beta decreased roughly linearly as age advanced. Higher naive T cell percentage went strongly together with higher TCR beta diversity.

The second PCR ran 7 to 11 cycles with a sample-barcoded 5' primer and J-beta primers. Each TCR beta cDNA got a 12-nucleotide random molecular identifier. One entry per CDR3 protein, called by TCRdb with MiXCR from the 5' RACE reads. The sample lists fewer than 1,000,000 distinct CDR3 sequences, 44% occurring once. The sequenced sample consisted of blood. The chain uses TRBV18 and TRBJ1-6, with 8 bases that match TRBD1. The source of this sequence is a man aged 55 to 70 in good health. The DNA of the CDR3 is TGTGCCAGCTCACCGGGACAGGAGCCTTCACCCCTCCACTTT. It encodes CASSPGQEPSPLHF.